One sample yielded the 19 T cell receptor beta chains listed below, sequenced in a study of PD-1 blockade in classical Hodgkin lymphoma. Every patient had relapsed following autologous stem cell transplantation, and cohorts differed in brentuximab vedotin exposure. Sequenced by immunoSEQ multiplex PCR; TCRdb stores in-frame clones only, minus some. The sample yields 100,000 to 120,000 clones, about 89% seen once. Material: peripheral blood mononuclear cells (PBMCs), obtained before the second cycle of nivolumab. The receptors were gathered from a human donor with classical Hodgkin lymphoma.

The V and J genes are TRBV28 and TRBJ1-2; D might be TRBD1 (6 bases). The CDR3 is 16 amino acids. Germline V lookup: CDR1 MDHEN, CDR2 SYDVKM. V lost 7 bases to trimming and J lost 2 bases, with 20 bases between them. The CDR3 spells CASTLGSSGANYGYTF. The CDR3 DNA sequence: TGTGCCAGCACCTTGGGGTCTTCAGGGGCGAACTATGGCTACACCTTC.

The chain couples TRBV28 to TRBJ1-5, with 10 bases that match TRBD1. After removal of 4 bases from V and 2 bases from J, the junction contained 14 bases not matched to a gene. The CDR3 extends over 19 amino acids. Per the germline V gene, CDR1 is MDHEN and CDR2 is SYDVKM. The CDR3 sequence is CASSSSRDRGVAGNQPQHF. The DNA for the CDR3 is TGTGCCAGCAGTTCTTCTCGGGACAGGGGAGTAGCAGGCAATCAGCCCCAGCATTTT.

The chain uses TRBV18 and TRBJ2-3; 11 nucleotides line up with TRBD2. CDR1 and CDR2 from the germline V gene are KGHSH and LQKENI. V lost 4 bases, J lost 1 base, and 13 bases stayed unmatched. The CDR3 contains 19 residues. The CDR3 DNA follows: TGTGCCAGCTCACAACCGGCCCTAGCGGGAGGCTCCCGCACAGATACGCAGTATTTT. This encodes CASSQPALAGGSRTDTQYF.

This clone was detected a few times. This chain links TRBV28 with TRBJ2-3; perhaps TRBD2 as D (7 bases). Between the trimmed V and J ends, which lost 6 bases and 2 bases, there was a span of 18 bases. The CDR3 length is 16 residues. The germline V gene has CDR1 MDHEN and CDR2 SYDVKM. This CDR3 is CASSIQGGGPTDTQYF. The CDR3 DNA reads as TGTGCCAGCAGCATCCAGGGAGGGGGACCCACAGATACGCAGTATTTT.

The sample holds one count of this clone. The gene calls are TRBV28 and TRBJ1-5, with D possibly matching TRBD1 (6 bases). The V gene's germline CDR1 is MDHEN and CDR2 SYDVKM. The ends were cut back, 10 bases at V and 4 bases at J, with 20 bases in the middle. This CDR3 is built from 15 residues. The CDR3 coding sequence is TGTGCCATCGAGCCATCTACAGGGTCTAATCAGCCCCAGCATTTT. This gives the protein CAIEPSTGSNQPQHF.

V usage is TRBV9 and J usage is TRBJ2-5, with 7 bases identical to TRBD2. V lost 0 bases and J lost 10; bases outside the gene matches: 9. The CDR3 sequence is 14 residues long. Germline V gives CDR1 SGDLS, CDR2 YYNGEE. CDR3 in amino acids: CASSVVPGLPDQYF. The DNA for the CDR3 is TGTGCCAGCAGCGTAGTCCCGGGACTACCGGACCAGTACTTC.

The chain combines TRBV5-5 with TRBJ2-1; D unresolved. Germline CDR1 is SGHKS and CDR2 is YYEKEE (reference sequence). Trimming took off 0 bases at V and 7 bases at J, with 5 bases between the two ends. The CDR3 contains 12 residues. The CDR3 spells CASSLARNEQFF. CDR3 bases: TGTGCCAGCAGCTTGGCACGGAATGAGCAGTTCTTC.

The V and J genes are TRBV6-1 and TRBJ2-7; 10 bases are shared with TRBD1. Trimming took 2 bases from V and 5 from J; bases not matched to a gene: 9. This CDR3 spans 16 amino acids. The germline V gene encodes CDR1 MNHNS and CDR2 SASEGT. The CDR3 nucleotides are TGTGCCAGCAGTGAATCTTCGGGACAGGGGATCCACGAGCAGTACTTC. This encodes CASSESSGQGIHEQYF.

The CDR3 DNA is TGTGCCAGCAAGCAACTAGCGGGCGTCGAGCAGTACTTC. Protein: CASKQLAGVEQYF. The chain joins TRBV14 to TRBJ2-7, with 9 positions matching TRBD2. The CDR3 is 13 residues long. CDR1 is SGHDN, CDR2 FVKESK, per germline. V gave up 7 bases and J gave up 6 bases; unmatched junction bases: 7. The variable domain in full, completed from reference TRBV14 and TRBJ2-7, reads EAGVTQFPSHSVIEKGQTVTLRCDPISGHDNLYWYRRVMGKEIKFLLHFVKESKQDESGMPNNRFLAERTGGTYSTLKVQPAELEDSGVYFCASKQLAGVEQYFGPGTRLTVT.

The chain employs TRBV5-5 and TRBJ1-5; 10 positions agree with TRBD1. The J segment lost 6 bases and the V segment lost 4 bases, leaving 7 bases of the junction unmatched. The CDR3 extends over 15 amino acids. Germline V gene data show CDR1 as SGHKS and CDR2 as YYEKEE (reference sequence). This CDR3 reads CASSLGTGELQPQHF. The DNA of the CDR3 is TGTGCCAGCAGCCTCGGGACAGGGGAGCTTCAGCCCCAGCATTTT.

A few counts support this clone. The chain combines TRBV19 with TRBJ2-7; 8 nucleotides agree with TRBD1. With V trimmed by 3 bases and J by 2 bases, 6 bases remained unmatched. This CDR3 comprises 15 residues. CDR1 is LNHDA, CDR2 SQIVND, per germline (reference sequence). The DNA of the CDR3 is TGTGCCAGTAGTATGGGGACAGGCCTACCCTACGAGCAGTACTTC. Translated, it gives CASSMGTGLPYEQYF.

The chain carries TRBV5-1 and TRBJ2-1, with 10 bases aligning to TRBD2. Per the germline V gene, CDR1 is SGHRS and CDR2 is YFSETQ. The CDR3 is 18 amino acids. The junction had 7 bases not matched to a gene; V was cut back by 1 base and J by 0 bases. The CDR3 spells CASSLFTSGTSSYNEQFF. DNA of the CDR3: TGCGCCAGCAGCTTGTTTACTAGCGGGACAAGCTCCTACAATGAGCAGTTCTTC.

This clone appeared once. The chain is built from TRBV7-2 and TRBJ1-2, with D maybe TRBD1 (6 bases). The CDR3 extends over 16 amino acids. V lost 0 bases to trimming and J lost 5 bases, with 16 bases between them. Germline CDR1 SGHTA, CDR2 FQGNSA. The CDR3 coding sequence is TGTGCCAGCAGCTTAGCACAGGGAGATTCACTTTATGGCTACACCTTC. Translating gives CASSLAQGDSLYGYTF. The full variable domain, in which reference TRBV7-2 and TRBJ1-2 provide the parts outside the CDR3, is GAGVSQSPSNKVTEKGKDVELRCDPISGHTALYWYRQSLGQGLEFLIYFQGNSAPDKSGLPSDRFSAERTGGSVSTLTIQRTQQEDSAVYLCASSLAQGDSLYGYTFGSGTRLTVV.

This chain joins TRBV11-2 and TRBJ2-7, with 11 bases identical to TRBD2. The ends lost 5 bases at V and 7 bases at J; junction bases unmatched: 13. The CDR3 loop spans 16 amino acids. Germline CDR1 and CDR2: SGHAT and FQNNGV. CDR3 coding DNA: TGTGCCAGCAGCCCAAGGACTAGCGGGTTCTCGGAAGAGCAGTACTTC. Translated: CASSPRTSGFSEEQYF. The whole variable domain, remainder taken from reference TRBV11-2 and TRBJ2-7, is EAGVAQSPRYKIIEKRQSVAFWCNPISGHATLYWYQQILGQGPKLLIQFQNNGVVDDSQLPKDRFSAERLKGVDSTLKIQPAKLEDSAVYLCASSPRTSGFSEEQYFGPGTRLTVT.

The V gene is TRBV4-1, the J gene TRBJ2-5; 7 bases are shared with TRBD1. Germline assignment: CDR1 MGHRA and CDR2 YSYEKL. The CDR3 is 14 amino acids. After removal of 2 bases from V and 4 bases from J, the junction contained 4 bases not matched to a gene. CDR3 region: CASSQFRGRETQYF. CDR3 bases: TGCGCCAGCAGCCAATTCAGGGGGAGAGAGACCCAGTACTTC.

This chain connects TRBV19 to TRBJ1-2; 10 nucleotides match TRBD1. J was trimmed by 6 bases and V by 3 bases; bases with no gene match: 4. CDR1 LNHDA and CDR2 SQIVND come from the germline V gene (reference sequence). This CDR3 contains 14 residues. The CDR3: CASSIGQGGNGYTF. CDR3 DNA: TGTGCCAGTAGTATCGGACAGGGGGGCAATGGCTACACCTTC. The complete variable domain, with remaining parts taken from reference TRBV19 and TRBJ1-2, reads DGGITQSPKYLFRKEGQNVTLSCEQNLNHDAMYWYRQDPGQGLRLIYYSQIVNDFQKGDIAEGYSVSREKKESFPLTVTSAQKNPTAFYLCASSIGQGGNGYTFGSGTRLTVV.

This chain links TRBV29-1 with TRBJ2-7, with 9 bases aligning to TRBD2. CDR3 length: 13 residues. Per germline, CDR1 SQVTM and CDR2 ANQGSEA. Trimming at V came to 6 bases and at J to 4 bases, leaving 7 bases not matched to a gene. CDR3 loop: CSVVYSGSYEQYF. Here the CDR3 DNA reads TGCAGCGTCGTTTATAGCGGGAGTTACGAGCAGTACTTC.

For the CDR3, the DNA is TGTGCCAGCAGGGAGAGGGACAGGAAGAACTATGGCTACACCTTC. Translated, it gives CASRERDRKNYGYTF. This chain connects TRBV28 to TRBJ1-2; TRBD1 agrees at 8 bases. Germline V gene sequence: CDR1 MDHEN, CDR2 SYDVKM. The CDR3 runs 15 residues. V lost 6 bases to trimming and J lost 2 bases; unmatched junction nucleotides: 8.

The chain links TRBV7-2 to TRBJ2-4; no firm D call. The CDR3 is 17 residues long. Germline V gene data show CDR1 as SGHTA and CDR2 as FQGNSA. V dropped 2 bases and J dropped 0 bases, with 14 bases sitting between them. The CDR3 reads CASSLLAGFGAKNIQYF. The CDR3 region has the DNA TGTGCCAGCAGCTTATTGGCCGGCTTTGGAGCCAAAAACATTCAGTACTTC.